The clone carrying this TCR beta chain was recorded a few times. Its antigen is currently unknown. This entry comes from a study of identical twins. Study-wide points: Where beta out-of-frame sequences were concerned, excess twin sharing was weaker. For monozygotic twins, models underestimated out-of-frame TCR alpha sharing.

The germline V and J ends were trimmed by 1 base and 5 bases, with 9 bases remaining between them. Germline CDR1 reads MGHRA; CDR2 reads YSYEKL. The length of the CDR3 is 14 residues. TCRdb ran MiXCR on the 5' RACE reads and lists one entry per CDR3 protein. The sample includes under 300,000 distinct CDR3 sequences, over 5% of them seen just once. The sample was also reused in another study, on T cells expressing NK-cell markers. Turning to that study: Alpha-beta TCR T cells were the sole sorting target in several experiments, owing to an anti-gamma-delta TCR antibody. Also leading the CD3+CD56-NKG2C+ fraction in a handful of donors were these clonotypes.

Sequenced sample: CD8+ T cells sorted from blood. This clonotype was sampled from a woman younger than 30 in good health. The rearrangement uses TRBV4-1 and TRBJ2-1; perhaps TRBD1 as D (5 bases). The chain's CDR3 is CASSQVWGDNEQFF. Here the CDR3 DNA reads TGCGCCAGCAGCCAAGTCTGGGGCGACAATGAGCAGTTCTTC.